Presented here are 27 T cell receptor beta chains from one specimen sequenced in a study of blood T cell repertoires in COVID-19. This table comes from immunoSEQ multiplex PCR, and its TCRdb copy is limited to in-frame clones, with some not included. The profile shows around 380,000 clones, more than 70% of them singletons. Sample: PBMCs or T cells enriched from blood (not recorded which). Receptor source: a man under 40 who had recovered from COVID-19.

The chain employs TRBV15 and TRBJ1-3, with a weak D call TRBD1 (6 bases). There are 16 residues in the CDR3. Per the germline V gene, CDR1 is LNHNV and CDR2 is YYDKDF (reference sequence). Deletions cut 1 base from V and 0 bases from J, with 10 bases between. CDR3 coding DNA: TGTGCCACCAGCAGAGCACAGGGAAGCTCTGGAAACACCATATATTTT. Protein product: CATSRAQGSSGNTIYF.

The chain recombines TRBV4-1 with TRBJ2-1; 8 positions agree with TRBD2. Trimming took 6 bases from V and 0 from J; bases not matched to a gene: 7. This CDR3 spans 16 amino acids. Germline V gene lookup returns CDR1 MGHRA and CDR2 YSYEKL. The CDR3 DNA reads TGCGCCAGCAGGCCCTACGGGAGGGGCTCCTACAATGAGCAGTTCTTC. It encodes CASRPYGRGSYNEQFF.

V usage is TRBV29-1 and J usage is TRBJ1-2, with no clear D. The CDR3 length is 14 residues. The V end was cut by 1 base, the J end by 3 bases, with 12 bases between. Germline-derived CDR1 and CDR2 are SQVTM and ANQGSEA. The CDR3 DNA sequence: TGCAGCGTTGAAGCCCCGGAGAGGTACTATGGCTACACCTTC. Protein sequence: CSVEAPERYYGYTF. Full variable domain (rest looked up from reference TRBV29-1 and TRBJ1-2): SAVISQKPSRDICQRGTSLTIQCQVDSQVTMMFWYRQQPGQSLTLIATANQGSEATYESGFVIDKFPISRPNLTFSTLTVSNMSPEDSSIYLCSVEAPERYYGYTFGSGTRLTVV.

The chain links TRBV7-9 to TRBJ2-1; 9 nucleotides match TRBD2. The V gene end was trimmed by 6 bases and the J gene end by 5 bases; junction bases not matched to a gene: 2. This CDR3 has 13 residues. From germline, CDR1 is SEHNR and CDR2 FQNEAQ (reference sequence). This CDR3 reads CASSASGDNEQFF. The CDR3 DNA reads TGTGCCAGCAGTGCTAGCGGGGACAATGAGCAGTTCTTC.

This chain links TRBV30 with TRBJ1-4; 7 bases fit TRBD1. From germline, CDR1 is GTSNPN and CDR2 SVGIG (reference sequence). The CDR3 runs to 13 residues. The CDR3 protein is CALAPGGREKLFF. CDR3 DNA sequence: TGTGCTCTCGCCCCAGGGGGAAGGGAAAAACTGTTTTTT.

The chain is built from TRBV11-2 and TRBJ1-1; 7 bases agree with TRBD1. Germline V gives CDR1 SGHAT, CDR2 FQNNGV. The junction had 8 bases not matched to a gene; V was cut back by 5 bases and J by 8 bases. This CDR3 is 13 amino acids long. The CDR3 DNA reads TGTGCCAGCAGCCCGACGCTGGACAGGGAAGCTTTCTTT. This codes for CASSPTLDREAFF.

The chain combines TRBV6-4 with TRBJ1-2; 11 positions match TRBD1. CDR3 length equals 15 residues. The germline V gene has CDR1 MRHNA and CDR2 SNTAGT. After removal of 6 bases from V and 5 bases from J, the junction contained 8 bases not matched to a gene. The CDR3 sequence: CASSPGQGAWYGYTF. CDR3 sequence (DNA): TGTGCCAGCAGCCCAGGACAGGGGGCGTGGTATGGCTACACCTTC.

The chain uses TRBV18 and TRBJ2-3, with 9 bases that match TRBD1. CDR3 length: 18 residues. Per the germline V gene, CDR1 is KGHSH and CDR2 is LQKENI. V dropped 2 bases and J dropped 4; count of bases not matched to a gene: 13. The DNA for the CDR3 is TGTGCCAGCTCACCATCACCGACAGGGGGAGTTGCGGCAGATACGCAGTATTTT. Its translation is CASSPSPTGGVAADTQYF.

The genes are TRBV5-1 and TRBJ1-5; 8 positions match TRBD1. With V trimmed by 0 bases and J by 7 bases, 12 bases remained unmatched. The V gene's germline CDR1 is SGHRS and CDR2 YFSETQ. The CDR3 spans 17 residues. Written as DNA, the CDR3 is TGCGCCAGCAGCTTGGGAGGCGGACAGGGAGAGGGACAGCCCCAGCATTTT. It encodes CASSLGGGQGEGQPQHF.

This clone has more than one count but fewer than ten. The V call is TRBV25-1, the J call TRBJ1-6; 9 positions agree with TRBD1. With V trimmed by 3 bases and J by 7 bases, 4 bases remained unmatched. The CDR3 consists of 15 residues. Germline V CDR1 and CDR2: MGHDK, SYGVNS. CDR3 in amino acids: CASSDWGQGNSPLHF. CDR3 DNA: TGTGCCAGCAGTGACTGGGGACAGGGAAATTCACCCCTCCACTTT.

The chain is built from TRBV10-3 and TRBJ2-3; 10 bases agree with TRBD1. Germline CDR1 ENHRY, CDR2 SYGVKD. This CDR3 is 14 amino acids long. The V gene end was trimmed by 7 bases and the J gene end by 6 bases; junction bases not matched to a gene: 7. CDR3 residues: CAITGTGAGDTQYF. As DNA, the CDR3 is TGTGCCATCACCGGGACAGGGGCGGGTGATACGCAGTATTTT.

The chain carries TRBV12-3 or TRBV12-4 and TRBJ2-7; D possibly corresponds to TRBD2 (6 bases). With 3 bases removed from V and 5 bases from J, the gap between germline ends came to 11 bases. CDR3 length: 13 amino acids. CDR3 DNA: TGTGCCAGCAGTTTGGAGGGAGGCCACGAGCAGTACTTC. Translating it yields CASSLEGGHEQYF.

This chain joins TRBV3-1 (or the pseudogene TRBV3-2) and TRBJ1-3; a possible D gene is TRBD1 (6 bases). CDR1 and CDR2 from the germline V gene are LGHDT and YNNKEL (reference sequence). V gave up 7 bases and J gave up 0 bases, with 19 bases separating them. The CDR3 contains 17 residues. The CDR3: CASTARDTGFSGNTIYF. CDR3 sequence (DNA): TGTGCCAGCACCGCCCGGGACACGGGATTCTCTGGAAACACCATATATTTT.

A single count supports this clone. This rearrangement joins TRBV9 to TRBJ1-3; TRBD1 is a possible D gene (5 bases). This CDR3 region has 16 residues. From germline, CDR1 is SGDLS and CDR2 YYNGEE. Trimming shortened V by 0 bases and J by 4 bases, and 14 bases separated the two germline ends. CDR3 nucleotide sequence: TGTGCCAGCAGCGTAGATGACGGTCCAGGGGGAAACACCATATATTTT. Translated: CASSVDDGPGGNTIYF.

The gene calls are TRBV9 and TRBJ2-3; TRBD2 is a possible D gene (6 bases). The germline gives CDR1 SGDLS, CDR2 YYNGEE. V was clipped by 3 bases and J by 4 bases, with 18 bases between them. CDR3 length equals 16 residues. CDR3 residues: CASSGRGVWRADTQYF. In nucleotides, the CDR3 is TGTGCCAGCAGCGGAAGGGGAGTTTGGAGGGCAGATACGCAGTATTTT.

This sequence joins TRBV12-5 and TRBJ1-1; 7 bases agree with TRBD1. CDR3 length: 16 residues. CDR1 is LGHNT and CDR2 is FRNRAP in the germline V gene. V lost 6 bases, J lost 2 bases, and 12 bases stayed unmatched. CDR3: CASGTDREKRNTEAFF. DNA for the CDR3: TGTGCTAGTGGCACAGACAGGGAGAAGAGAAACACTGAAGCTTTCTTT. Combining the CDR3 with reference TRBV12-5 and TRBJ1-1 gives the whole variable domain DARVTQTPRHKVTEMGQEVTMRCQPILGHNTVFWYRQTMMQGLELLAYFRNRAPLDDSGMPKDRFSAEMPDATLATLKIQPSEPRDSAVYFCASGTDREKRNTEAFFGQGTRLTVV.

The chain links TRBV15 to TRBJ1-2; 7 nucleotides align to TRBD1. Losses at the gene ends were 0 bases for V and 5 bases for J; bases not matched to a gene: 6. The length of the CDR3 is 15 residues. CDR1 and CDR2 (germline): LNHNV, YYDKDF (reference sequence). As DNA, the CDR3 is TGTGCCACCAGCAGAGACCCGACAGGGTGGTATGGCTACACCTTC. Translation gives CATSRDPTGWYGYTF. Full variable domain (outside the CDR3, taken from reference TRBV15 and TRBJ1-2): DAMVIQNPRYQVTQFGKPVTLSCSQTLNHNVMYWYQQKSSQAPKLLFHYYDKDFNNEADTPDNFQSRRPNTSFCFLDIRSPGLGDTAMYLCATSRDPTGWYGYTFGSGTRLTVV.

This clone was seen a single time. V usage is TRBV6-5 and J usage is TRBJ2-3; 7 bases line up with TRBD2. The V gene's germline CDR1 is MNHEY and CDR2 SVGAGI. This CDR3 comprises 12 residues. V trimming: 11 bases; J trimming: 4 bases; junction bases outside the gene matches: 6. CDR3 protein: CALGSGADTQYF. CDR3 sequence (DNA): TGTGCCTTAGGCAGCGGGGCAGATACGCAGTATTTT.

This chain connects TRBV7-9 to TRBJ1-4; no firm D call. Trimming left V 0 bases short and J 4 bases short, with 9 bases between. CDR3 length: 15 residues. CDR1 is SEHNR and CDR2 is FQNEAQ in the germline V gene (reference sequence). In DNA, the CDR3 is TGTGCCAGCAGCTTAGCAGACGGGAATAATGAAAAACTGTTTTTT. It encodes CASSLADGNNEKLFF.

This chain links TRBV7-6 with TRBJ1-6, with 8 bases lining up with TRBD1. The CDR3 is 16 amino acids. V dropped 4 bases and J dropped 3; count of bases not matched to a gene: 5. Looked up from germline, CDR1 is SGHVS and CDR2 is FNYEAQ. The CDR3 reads CASSSGGQVYNSPLHF. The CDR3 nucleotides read TGTGCCAGCAGCTCGGGGGGACAGGTCTATAATTCACCCCTCCACTTT.

The CDR3: CASSEALGGPTEAFF. The DNA of the CDR3 is TGTGCCAGCAGTGAAGCGTTGGGGGGTCCCACTGAAGCTTTCTTT. The chain links TRBV6-1 to TRBJ1-1; D is possibly TRBD1 (5 bases). Trimming removed 0 bases at V and 4 bases at J, with 12 bases between. Germline CDR1 MNHNS, CDR2 SASEGT. The CDR3 is 15 amino acids.

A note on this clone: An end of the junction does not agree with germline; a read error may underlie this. DNA for the CDR3: TGTGCCAGCAGCGTAGCAGGGGACACTGAAGCTTTCTTT. It yields the protein CASSVAGDTEAFF. The gene calls are TRBV7-8 and TRBJ1-1; TRBD1 might be the D (6 bases). CDR3 length: 13 residues. CDR1 and CDR2 from the germline V gene are SGHVS and FQNEAQ.

The CDR3 DNA reads as TGTGCCAGCAGTTGGGCAGGGGGCTACTCTGAAAAACTGTTTTTT. Translated: CASSWAGGYSEKLFF. V is TRBV6-2 or TRBV6-3 and J is TRBJ1-4; 8 bases line up with TRBD1. V trimming: 4 bases; J trimming: 7 bases; junction bases outside the gene matches: 8. Germline V gene lookup returns CDR1 MNHEY and CDR2 SVGEGT. This CDR3 region has 15 residues.

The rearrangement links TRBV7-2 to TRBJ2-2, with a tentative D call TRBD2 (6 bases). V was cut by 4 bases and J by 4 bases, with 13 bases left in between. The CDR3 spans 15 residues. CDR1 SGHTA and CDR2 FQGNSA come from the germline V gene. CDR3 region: CASSSGAIITGELFF. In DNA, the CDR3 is TGTGCCAGCAGCTCGGGAGCAATTATCACCGGGGAGCTGTTTTTT.

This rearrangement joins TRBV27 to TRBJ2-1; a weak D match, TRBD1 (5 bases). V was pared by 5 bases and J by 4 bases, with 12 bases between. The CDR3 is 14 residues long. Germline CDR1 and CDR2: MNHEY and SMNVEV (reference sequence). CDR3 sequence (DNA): TGTGCCAGCAGTCCATCGACAGCATACAATGAGCAGTTCTTC. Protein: CASSPSTAYNEQFF.

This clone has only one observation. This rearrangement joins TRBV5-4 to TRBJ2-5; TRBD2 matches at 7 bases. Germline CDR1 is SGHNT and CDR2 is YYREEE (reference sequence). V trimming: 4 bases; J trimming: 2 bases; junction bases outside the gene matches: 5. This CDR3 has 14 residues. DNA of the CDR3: TGTGCCAGCAGCGTACCGGGGGGTCAAGAGACCCAGTACTTC. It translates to CASSVPGGQETQYF.

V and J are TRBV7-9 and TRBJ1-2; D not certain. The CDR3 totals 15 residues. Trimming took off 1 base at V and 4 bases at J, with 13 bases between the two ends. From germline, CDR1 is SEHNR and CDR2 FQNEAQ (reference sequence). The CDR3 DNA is TGTGCCAGCAGCTTAGAGGCAAAAACGGGCTATGGCTACACCTTC. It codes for CASSLEAKTGYGYTF.